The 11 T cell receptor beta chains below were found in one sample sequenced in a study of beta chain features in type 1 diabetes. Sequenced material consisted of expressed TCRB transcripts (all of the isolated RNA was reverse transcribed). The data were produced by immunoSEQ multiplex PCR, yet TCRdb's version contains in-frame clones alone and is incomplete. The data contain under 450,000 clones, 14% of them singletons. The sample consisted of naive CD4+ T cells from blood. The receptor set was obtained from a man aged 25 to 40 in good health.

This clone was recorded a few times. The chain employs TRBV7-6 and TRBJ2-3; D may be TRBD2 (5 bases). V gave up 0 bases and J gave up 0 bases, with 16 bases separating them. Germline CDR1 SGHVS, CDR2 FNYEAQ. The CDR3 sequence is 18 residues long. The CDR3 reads CASSLAPRGSVSTDTQYF. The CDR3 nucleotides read TGTGCCAGCAGCTTAGCGCCCCGTGGTAGCGTTAGCACAGATACGCAGTATTTT.

The CDR3 DNA follows: TGCGCCAGCAGCCGACTTATACAAGAGACCCAGTACTTC. As protein: CASSRLIQETQYF. This rearrangement joins TRBV5-1 to TRBJ2-5; D not certain. Trimming shortened V by 4 bases and J by 2 bases, and 9 bases separated the two germline ends. The CDR3 extends over 13 amino acids. Germline CDR1 reads SGHRS; CDR2 reads YFSETQ.

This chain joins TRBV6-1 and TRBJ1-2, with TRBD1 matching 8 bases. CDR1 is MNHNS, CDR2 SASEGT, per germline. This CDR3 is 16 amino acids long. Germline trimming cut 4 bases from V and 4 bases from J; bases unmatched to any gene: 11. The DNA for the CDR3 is TGTGCCAGCAGTGCCCTGACAGGGGCGTTTGGCTATGGCTACACCTTC. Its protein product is CASSALTGAFGYGYTF.

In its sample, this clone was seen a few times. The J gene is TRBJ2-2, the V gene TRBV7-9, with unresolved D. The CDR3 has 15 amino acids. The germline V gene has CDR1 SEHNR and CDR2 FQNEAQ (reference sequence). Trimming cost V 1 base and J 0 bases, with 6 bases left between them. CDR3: CASSLVPSNTGELFF. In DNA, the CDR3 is TGTGCCAGCAGCTTAGTCCCTTCGAACACCGGGGAGCTGTTTTTT.

In DNA, the CDR3 is TGTGCCAGCAGCTTACCAGGCAGGGAACAAGAGACCCAGTACTTC. This gives the protein CASSLPGREQETQYF. The chain is built from TRBV5-4 and TRBJ2-5, with D possibly being TRBD1 (5 bases). V lost 2 bases, J lost 2 bases, and 13 bases lay in between. This CDR3 is 15 amino acids long. CDR1 is SGHNT and CDR2 is YYREEE in the germline V gene (reference sequence). The variable domain in full, completed from reference TRBV5-4 and TRBJ2-5, reads ETGVTQSPTHLIKTRGQQVTLRCSSQSGHNTVSWYQQALGQGPQFIFQYYREEENGRGNFPPRFSGLQFPNYSSELNVNALELDDSALYLCASSLPGREQETQYFGPGTRLLVL.

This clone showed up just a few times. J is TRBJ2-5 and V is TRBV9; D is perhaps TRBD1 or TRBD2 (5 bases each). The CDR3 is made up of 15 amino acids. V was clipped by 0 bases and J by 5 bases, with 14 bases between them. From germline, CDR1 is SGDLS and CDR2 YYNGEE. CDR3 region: CASSVGDPGRETQYF. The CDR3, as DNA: TGTGCCAGCAGCGTAGGGGACCCGGGTCGGGAGACCCAGTACTTC.

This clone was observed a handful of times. The CDR3 loop reads CASSNPLLGQYF. The CDR3 coding sequence is TGTGCCAGCAGCAACCCTCTGTTAGGGCAGTATTTT. The chain recombines TRBV7-2 with TRBJ2-3; D uncertain. Per the germline V gene, CDR1 is SGHTA and CDR2 is FQGNSA. The CDR3 consists of 12 residues. Trimming stripped 5 bases from V and 11 bases from J, with 14 bases between.

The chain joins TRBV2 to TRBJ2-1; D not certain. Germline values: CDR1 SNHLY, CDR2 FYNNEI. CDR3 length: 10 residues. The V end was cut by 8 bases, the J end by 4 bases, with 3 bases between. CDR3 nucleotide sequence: TGTGCCAGCGGTTACAATGAGCAGTTCTTC. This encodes CASGYNEQFF.

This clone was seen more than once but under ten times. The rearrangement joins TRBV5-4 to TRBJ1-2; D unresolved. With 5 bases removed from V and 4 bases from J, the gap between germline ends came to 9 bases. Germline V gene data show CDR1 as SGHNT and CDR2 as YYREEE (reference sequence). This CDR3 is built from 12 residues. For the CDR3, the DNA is TGTGCCAGCAGTCTTCGGTCCTATGGCTACACCTTC. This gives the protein CASSLRSYGYTF.

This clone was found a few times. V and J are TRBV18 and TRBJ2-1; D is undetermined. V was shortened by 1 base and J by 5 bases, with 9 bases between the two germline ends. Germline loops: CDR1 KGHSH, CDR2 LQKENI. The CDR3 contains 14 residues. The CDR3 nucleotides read TGTGCCAGCTCACCACTATCTGCTAACAATGAGCAGTTCTTC. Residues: CASSPLSANNEQFF.

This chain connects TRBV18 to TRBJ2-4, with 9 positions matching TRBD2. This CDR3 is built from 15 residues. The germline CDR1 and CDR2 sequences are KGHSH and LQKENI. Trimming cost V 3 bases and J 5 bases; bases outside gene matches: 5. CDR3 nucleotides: TGTGCCAGCTCACCCGGGACTAGCCAGCAAAACATTCAGTACTTC. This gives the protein CASSPGTSQQNIQYF.